One sample yielded the 24 T cell receptor beta chains listed below, sequenced in a study of identical twins. TCRdb re-called the 5' RACE reads through MiXCR, storing one row per CDR3 protein. The table includes 200,000 to 250,000 distinct CDR3 sequences, roughly 13% detected once. This sample also appeared in a second study, on yellow fever vaccine responses in identical twins.

The sample consisted of memory (CD45RO+) T cells sorted from blood. The receptors come from a woman younger than 30 in good health.

This clonotype was seen more than once but under ten times. The V and J genes are TRBV6-1 and TRBJ2-6; D call uncertain. CDR1 is MNHNS and CDR2 is SASEGT in the germline V gene. This CDR3 has 15 residues. The V end was cut by 1 base, the J end by 0 bases, with 4 bases between. CDR3 DNA sequence: TGTGCCAGCAGTGAAGGGGGCTCTGGGGCCAACGTCCTGACTTTC. This codes for CASSEGGSGANVLTF.

The chain links TRBV20-1 to TRBJ2-7, with TRBD2 matching 9 bases. Germline trimming cut 6 bases from V and 1 base from J; bases unmatched to any gene: 10. The V gene's germline CDR1 is DFQATT and CDR2 SNEGSKA (reference sequence). This CDR3 has 15 amino acids. The CDR3 DNA sequence: TGCAGTGCGGTAGCGGCGGCGGGAGGGTCCTACGAGCAGTACTTC. This encodes CSAVAAAGGSYEQYF.

V is TRBV30 and J is TRBJ2-5, with D possibly being TRBD2 (6 bases). V dropped 2 bases and J dropped 1 base, with 8 bases sitting between them. This CDR3 region has 13 residues. Looked up from germline, CDR1 is GTSNPN and CDR2 is SVGIG (reference sequence). Written as DNA, the CDR3 is TGTGCCTGGAGTCGGGGGATCCAAGAGACCCAGTACTTC. Amino acid sequence: CAWSRGIQETQYF.

This chain uses TRBV14 with TRBJ2-7; tentatively, D is TRBD2 (6 bases). V lost 2 bases and J lost 3, with 11 bases in between. Germline V gene sequence: CDR1 SGHDN, CDR2 FVKESK. This CDR3 spans 14 amino acids. CDR3 protein: CASSQNQGGYEQYF. In DNA form, the CDR3 reads TGTGCCAGCAGCCAAAATCAGGGAGGCTACGAGCAGTACTTC.

The V call is TRBV20-1, the J call TRBJ2-5; TRBD2 aligns across 7 bases. Per germline, CDR1 DFQATT and CDR2 SNEGSKA (reference sequence). The CDR3 is made up of 15 amino acids. J lost 3 bases, V lost 6 bases, and 13 bases had no gene match. For the CDR3, the DNA is TGCAGTGCCATCCGTTCGATCGGGACTAAAGAGACCCAGTACTTC. Its translation is CSAIRSIGTKETQYF.

The J gene is TRBJ2-7, the V gene TRBV7-2, with 10 bases aligning to TRBD2. This CDR3 contains 16 residues. V shed 3 bases, J shed 4 bases, and the junction held 9 bases outside the gene matches. Germline lookup yields CDR1 SGHTA and CDR2 FQGNSA. CDR3 coding DNA: TGTGCCAGCAGCTTGCTAGCGGGAGTCGGGGCTTACGAGCAGTACTTC. It codes for CASSLLAGVGAYEQYF. Full variable domain (rest looked up from reference TRBV7-2 and TRBJ2-7): GAGVSQSPSNKVTEKGKDVELRCDPISGHTALYWYRQSLGQGLEFLIYFQGNSAPDKSGLPSDRFSAERTGGSVSTLTIQRTQQEDSAVYLCASSLLAGVGAYEQYFGPGTRLTVT.

This clonotype appeared a few times. The chain recombines TRBV20-1 with TRBJ2-3, with unresolved D. The V and J ends lost 5 bases and 5 bases respectively, with 14 bases between them. Germline CDR1 DFQATT, CDR2 SNEGSKA (reference sequence). CDR3 size: 13 residues. The CDR3 here is CSAWTIVLDTQYF. The CDR3 DNA sequence: TGCAGTGCTTGGACCATCGTCCTAGATACGCAGTATTTT.

In its sample, this clonotype is medium-sized. This chain connects TRBV24-1 to TRBJ2-3, with a weak D call TRBD1 (6 bases). The ends were cut back, 2 bases at V and 9 bases at J, with 14 bases in the middle. CDR3 length: 14 residues. Looked up from germline, CDR1 is KGHDR and CDR2 is SFDVKD. The CDR3 nucleotides are TGTGCCACCAGTGATTCGGACAGCCTTCTGACGCAGTATTTT. This translates into CATSDSDSLLTQYF.

The genes are TRBV10-3 and TRBJ2-2, with no clear D. Trimming pared 0 bases from V and 2 bases from J, leaving 13 bases between. CDR3 length equals 17 residues. The germline V gene encodes CDR1 ENHRY and CDR2 SYGVKD. CDR3 nucleotide sequence: TGTGCCATCAGTGAGTCCGTCCCCCCACGTAACACCGGGGAGCTGTTTTTT. Translation: CAISESVPPRNTGELFF.

This clonotype was seen a handful of times. The chain couples TRBV11-2 to TRBJ2-1, with 9 nucleotides matching TRBD2. Germline V lookup: CDR1 SGHAT, CDR2 FQNNGV. The CDR3 runs 15 residues. V trimming: 6 bases; J trimming: 5 bases; junction bases outside the gene matches: 8. CDR3 nucleotide sequence: TGTGCCAGCAGGCCGCCGGGACTAGCTGACAATGAGCAGTTCTTC. This gives the protein CASRPPGLADNEQFF.

The chain employs TRBV20-1 and TRBJ2-7; D tentatively fits TRBD1 or TRBD2 (5 bases each). The CDR3 runs to 13 residues. The ends were cut back, 2 bases at V and 3 bases at J, with 11 bases in the middle. CDR1 is DFQATT and CDR2 is SNEGSKA in the germline V gene (reference sequence). The CDR3 DNA is TGCAGTGCTAGACAGGGAGTCGACTACGAGCAGTACTTC. Its translation is CSARQGVDYEQYF.

J is TRBJ2-7 and V is TRBV15, with TRBD1 as a possible D gene (6 bases). Germline CDR1 LNHNV, CDR2 YYDKDF (reference sequence). CDR3 length equals 12 residues. V was pared by 8 bases and J by 5 bases, with 13 bases between. The CDR3: CATGTGYNEQYF. Here the CDR3 DNA reads TGTGCCACCGGAACAGGGTATAACGAGCAGTACTTC.

V usage is TRBV10-3 and J usage is TRBJ2-3; tentative D call: TRBD1 (5 bases). CDR1 and CDR2 from the germline V gene are ENHRY and SYGVKD. CDR3 length: 14 amino acids. V was shortened by 11 bases and J by 0 bases, with 15 bases between the two germline ends. As DNA, the CDR3 is TGTGCCTCTAAGACGGACACTAGCACAGATACGCAGTATTTT. Translated: CASKTDTSTDTQYF.

The J gene is TRBJ2-7, the V gene TRBV10-3, with D possibly being TRBD1 (6 bases). The germline V gene has CDR1 ENHRY and CDR2 SYGVKD. V was cut by 4 bases and J by 0 bases, with 10 bases left in between. The CDR3 is 14 amino acids. The chain's CDR3 is CAISVDRDSYEQYF. The CDR3 DNA sequence: TGTGCCATCAGTGTGGACAGAGACTCCTACGAGCAGTACTTC.

This clonotype has a count of ten or more. The chain links TRBV15 to TRBJ2-7; maybe TRBD1 (5 bases). Per germline, CDR1 LNHNV and CDR2 YYDKDF (reference sequence). The CDR3 has 15 amino acids. Trimming removed 5 bases at V and 0 bases at J, with 14 bases between. CDR3 residues: CATSPTDRSSYEQYF. As DNA, the CDR3 is TGTGCCACCAGCCCTACAGACAGAAGCTCCTACGAGCAGTACTTC. The whole variable domain, remainder taken from reference TRBV15 and TRBJ2-7, is DAMVIQNPRYQVTQFGKPVTLSCSQTLNHNVMYWYQQKSSQAPKLLFHYYDKDFNNEADTPDNFQSRRPNTSFCFLDIRSPGLGDTAMYLCATSPTDRSSYEQYFGPGTRLTVT.

The rearrangement uses TRBV12-3 or TRBV12-4 and TRBJ1-2; D not certain. CDR3 length: 12 amino acids. V was pared by 6 bases and J by 11 bases, with 16 bases between. CDR3 loop: CASSRESSMYTF. The CDR3 DNA sequence: TGTGCCAGCAGCCGTGAATCGAGTATGTACACCTTC.

In its sample, this clonotype was seen a few times. The chain carries TRBV11-2 and TRBJ2-1; 10 bases are a match to TRBD2. The J segment lost 4 bases and the V segment lost 0 bases, leaving 6 bases of the junction unmatched. The CDR3 sequence is 17 residues long. The germline V gene encodes CDR1 SGHAT and CDR2 FQNNGV. The CDR3 loop is CASSLEGLAGVYNEQFF. The CDR3 DNA follows: TGTGCCAGCAGCTTAGAAGGCCTAGCGGGAGTTTACAATGAGCAGTTCTTC. The whole variable domain, remainder taken from reference TRBV11-2 and TRBJ2-1, is EAGVAQSPRYKIIEKRQSVAFWCNPISGHATLYWYQQILGQGPKLLIQFQNNGVVDDSQLPKDRFSAERLKGVDSTLKIQPAKLEDSAVYLCASSLEGLAGVYNEQFFGPGTRLTVL.

This chain joins TRBV7-8 and TRBJ2-1; perhaps TRBD2 as D (6 bases). Germline CDR1 is SGHVS and CDR2 is FQNEAQ. This CDR3 has 15 residues. Trimming took 5 bases from V and 8 from J, leaving 19 bases between them. The CDR3 sequence: CASSPPNGRFDEQFF. CDR3 sequence (DNA): TGTGCCAGCAGCCCCCCCAATGGGAGGTTCGATGAGCAGTTCTTC.

The V call is TRBV11-3, the J call TRBJ2-4; the D call may be TRBD1 or TRBD2 (6 bases each). With 3 bases removed from V and 6 bases from J, the gap between germline ends came to 15 bases. The CDR3 runs to 15 residues. Germline CDR1 and CDR2: SGHNT and YENEEA. CDR3 sequence: CASSLDPGAGNIQYF. The CDR3 DNA is TGTGCCAGCAGCTTGGATCCGGGGGCTGGAAACATTCAGTACTTC.

This chain links TRBV6-1 with TRBJ2-3; tentative D call: TRBD1 (5 bases). Trimming stripped 8 bases from V and 2 bases from J, with 17 bases between. The CDR3 runs 15 residues. Germline CDR1 MNHNS, CDR2 SASEGT. This CDR3 reads CASARQGTNTDTQYF. The CDR3 DNA is TGTGCCAGCGCCCGGCAGGGTACTAACACAGATACGCAGTATTTT.

The chain carries TRBV10-3 and TRBJ2-2, with D possibly TRBD1 on 7 matching bases. V lost 11 bases and J lost 2, with 12 bases in between. CDR1 ENHRY and CDR2 SYGVKD come from the germline V gene. The CDR3 totals 13 residues. The DNA of the CDR3 is TGTGCCGGCAGGGGGGAAAACACCGGGGAGCTGTTTTTT. Translation gives CAGRGENTGELFF.

The table lists this clonotype with a few counts. The chain links TRBV5-1 to TRBJ1-1, with D unresolved. This CDR3 contains 14 residues. Germline V CDR1 and CDR2: SGHRS, YFSETQ. The V end lost 1 base, the J end lost 1 base, and 8 bases lay between the germline ends. The CDR3 DNA sequence: TGCGCCAGCAGCTTGAACTCTCAGAACACTGAAGCTTTCTTT. Protein product: CASSLNSQNTEAFF.

The table lists this clonotype with many counts. The chain is built from TRBV7-8 and TRBJ1-1; D perhaps matches TRBD1 (6 bases). Germline V lookup: CDR1 SGHVS, CDR2 FQNEAQ. This CDR3 is built from 14 residues. Trimming cost V 7 bases and J 10 bases, with 22 bases left between them. CDR3 bases: TGTGCCAGCACCCTAACAGGGATTGAGAGGGGAGCTTTCTTT. This encodes CASTLTGIERGAFF.

This clonotype was detected a few times. V usage is TRBV6-2 or TRBV6-3 and J usage is TRBJ2-2; D call uncertain. The length of the CDR3 is 15 residues. The V end was cut by 6 bases, the J end by 3 bases, with 14 bases between. Germline values: CDR1 MNHEY, CDR2 SVGEGT. This CDR3 reads CASSRIHTDTGELFF. For the CDR3, the DNA is TGTGCCAGCAGCCGAATACACACAGACACCGGGGAGCTGTTTTTT.